This T cell receptor beta chain was sequenced in a study of blood T cell repertoires in COVID-19. Background on the study: Donors in the United States, Italy and Spain gave samples during acute or convalescent COVID-19. The analysed material was cDNA or gDNA that came from T cells, B-cell-depleted T cells, or PBMCs.

The V and J ends lost 2 bases and 6 bases respectively, with 14 bases between them. This CDR3 is built from 15 residues. Looked up from germline, CDR1 is SGDLS and CDR2 is YYNGEE. Participant-reported clinical history was the basis for cohort assignment. The recovered donors of Cohort 3 showed two negative PCRs, clearance, or symptom resolution. The method was immunoSEQ multiplex PCR; TCRdb's version includes in-frame clones alone and lacks a portion of them. The table has about 220,000 clones, about nine tenths seen once. The clonotype comes from a woman between 25 and 40 years old who had recovered from COVID-19. Sequenced: PBMCs or T cells enriched from blood (not recorded which). The V and J genes are TRBV9 and TRBJ1-4; D call uncertain. The chain's CDR3 is CASSVSGILYEKLFF. The CDR3 nucleotides are TGTGCCAGCAGCGTGTCGGGGATTCTTTATGAAAAACTGTTTTTT. Combining the CDR3 with reference TRBV9 and TRBJ1-4 gives the whole variable domain DSGVTQTPKHLITATGQRVTLRCSPRSGDLSVYWYQQSLDQGLQFLIQYYNGEERAKGNILERFSAQQFPDLHSELNLSSLELGDSALYFCASSVSGILYEKLFFGSGTQLSVL.